The 25 T cell receptor beta chains below all came from one sample that was sequenced in a study of blood T cells in healthy people across ages. It was with a sample-barcoded 5' primer and a J-beta primer mix that a second PCR of roughly 6 to 12 cycles was run. TCRdb reprocessed the 5' RACE reads via MiXCR and lists one record per CDR3 protein. The table includes 850,000 or so distinct CDR3 sequences, under 30% detected once. The sequencing input was blood. The receptors stem from a woman at least 80 years old in good health.

This clonotype was detected many times. This chain connects TRBV5-1 to TRBJ2-3; TRBD1 matches 7 bases. This CDR3 has 15 residues. V dropped 3 bases and J dropped 2; count of bases not matched to a gene: 6. Per the germline V gene, CDR1 is SGHRS and CDR2 is YFSETQ. The CDR3 spells CASSSGQRTTDTQYF. The CDR3 DNA is TGCGCCAGCAGCTCGGGACAGCGAACCACAGATACGCAGTATTTT.

Many counts were recorded for this clonotype. The rearrangement uses TRBV20-1 and TRBJ2-7; D is possibly TRBD1 or TRBD2 (5 bases each). V was cut by 0 bases and J by 0 bases, with 12 bases left in between. Germline V gives CDR1 DFQATT, CDR2 SNEGSKA (reference sequence). There are 15 residues in the CDR3. CDR3: CSARDERGHSYEQYF. CDR3 sequence (DNA): TGCAGTGCTAGAGATGAGAGGGGCCACTCCTACGAGCAGTACTTC.

This clonotype was found many times. The chain couples TRBV7-2 to TRBJ2-1; D is unresolved. Germline V gene data show CDR1 as SGHTA and CDR2 as FQGNSA. V was pared by 5 bases and J by 4 bases, with 12 bases between. This CDR3 has 14 residues. The CDR3 DNA sequence: TGTGCCAGCAGCCCCGAAGCAGATTACAATGAGCAGTTCTTC. This encodes CASSPEADYNEQFF.

Many counts were recorded for this clonotype. The V and J genes are TRBV5-5 and TRBJ2-3; D is unresolved. The CDR3 sequence is 12 residues long. In germline, CDR1 is SGHKS, CDR2 YYEKEE (reference sequence). V lost 4 bases to trimming and J lost 3 bases, with 6 bases between them. The CDR3 spells CASSLMTDTQYF. The CDR3 DNA is TGTGCCAGCAGCCTCATGACAGATACGCAGTATTTT.

As to this clonotype: Given a much more abundant clone one base away, this may be a read error. The V gene is TRBV5-1, the J gene TRBJ2-1, with D perhaps TRBD1 or TRBD2 (6 bases each). Germline values: CDR1 SGHRS, CDR2 YFSETQ. CDR3 length: 17 residues. CDR3 loop: CTSALGGSGGPYNEQFF. Written as DNA, the CDR3 is TGCACCAGCGCATTAGGGGGGTCCGGGGGACCGTACAATGAGCAGTTCTTC.

This clonotype was recorded a few times. CDR3 region: CATSAQLPGRASQETQYF. Here the CDR3 DNA reads TGTGCCACCAGTGCCCAGCTCCCGGGCCGGGCCTCGCAAGAGACCCAGTACTTC. The chain recombines TRBV24-1 with TRBJ2-5; D ambiguous. V was pared by 5 bases and J by 2 bases, with 23 bases between. The V gene's germline CDR1 is KGHDR and CDR2 SFDVKD. The length of the CDR3 is 18 residues.

The chain combines TRBV18 with TRBJ1-4, with D tentatively TRBD1 (5 bases). The CDR3 covers 15 residues. V dropped 1 base and J dropped 2 bases, with 8 bases sitting between them. Germline V gene data show CDR1 as KGHSH and CDR2 as LQKENI. The CDR3 coding sequence is TGTGCCAGCTCACCACAAGGGACCACTAATGAAAAACTGTTTTTT. It codes for CASSPQGTTNEKLFF.

This clonotype showed up many times. J is TRBJ2-1 and V is TRBV29-1, with 10 bases fitting TRBD2. Trimming at V came to 3 bases and at J to 8 bases, leaving 10 bases not matched to a gene. The CDR3 covers 15 residues. Germline values: CDR1 SQVTM, CDR2 ANQGSEA. The CDR3: CSVEYSSGGQDEQFF. CDR3 bases: TGCAGCGTTGAGTATTCTAGCGGGGGCCAGGATGAGCAGTTCTTC.

The table lists this clonotype with many counts. The V and J genes are TRBV7-9 and TRBJ1-2; D is undetermined. V was trimmed by 1 base and J by 0 bases, leaving 9 bases between them. The CDR3 covers 15 residues. In germline, CDR1 is SEHNR, CDR2 FQNEAQ (reference sequence). The DNA of the CDR3 is TGTGCCAGCAGCTTAGGGGGAGCCTCTAACTATGGCTACACCTTC. Translated: CASSLGGASNYGYTF.

At least ten counts were recorded for this clonotype. V is TRBV6-6 and J is TRBJ2-5, with a tentative D call TRBD1 (6 bases). V was pared by 9 bases and J by 4 bases, with 15 bases between. The length of the CDR3 is 13 residues. The germline CDR1 and CDR2 sequences are MNHNY and SVGAGI (reference sequence). This CDR3 is CASRNRVRETQYF. In nucleotides, the CDR3 is TGTGCCAGTAGGAACAGGGTGAGAGAGACCCAGTACTTC.

This chain joins TRBV29-1 and TRBJ2-1; maybe TRBD2 (5 bases). Between the trimmed V and J ends, which lost 1 base and 15 bases, there was a span of 22 bases. The CDR3 has 14 residues. Germline V gene sequence: CDR1 SQVTM, CDR2 ANQGSEA. The CDR3: CSVEAPGRGPWRFF. CDR3 sequence (DNA): TGCAGCGTTGAAGCGCCGGGGAGAGGGCCCTGGAGGTTCTTC.

This clonotype was counted at least ten times. The chain carries TRBV21-1 and TRBJ2-5; no DNA check was done on the table's D call, TRBD2. TRBV21-1 is a known pseudogene. The CDR3 is 17 residues long. In DNA form, the CDR3 reads TGTGCCAGCAGCAAATGGCCTCCGCCGGGGAGGTGGGAGACCCAGTACTTC. Protein product: CASSKWPPPGRWETQYF.

The rearrangement links TRBV6-6 to TRBJ1-1; TRBD1 matches 11 bases. The CDR3 extends over 16 amino acids. The trim removed 2 bases at V and 3 bases at J, leaving 5 bases unmatched. The germline V gene has CDR1 MNHNY and CDR2 SVGAGI (reference sequence). The CDR3, as DNA: TGTGCCAGCAGTTACCCGAGGGACAGGGGGGACACTGAAGCTTTCTTT. Translating gives CASSYPRDRGDTEAFF.

This clonotype came up once. J is TRBJ2-5 and V is TRBV18; 9 bases are a match to TRBD1. CDR1 is KGHSH, CDR2 LQKENI, per germline. CDR3 length: 14 residues. J was trimmed by 11 bases and V by 4 bases; bases with no gene match: 11. The CDR3 here is CASSQDTGGAEQYF. The CDR3 DNA reads TGTGCCAGCTCACAAGATACAGGGGGCGCTGAGCAGTACTTC.

This clonotype was picked up a small number of times. This sequence joins TRBV20-1 and TRBJ1-2; possibly TRBD1 for D (5 bases). The CDR3 runs 13 residues. Between the trimmed V and J ends, which lost 6 bases and 8 bases, there was a span of 19 bases. In germline, CDR1 is DFQATT, CDR2 SNEGSKA (reference sequence). CDR3 residues: CSASAGRVYGYTF. The CDR3 nucleotides are TGCAGTGCCAGCGCTGGCAGGGTCTACGGCTACACCTTC.

The V gene is TRBV10-3, the J gene TRBJ1-1, with 8 positions matching TRBD1. The junction had 6 bases not matched to a gene; V was cut back by 8 bases and J by 1 base. The CDR3 has 14 amino acids. Germline lookup yields CDR1 ENHRY and CDR2 SYGVKD. The DNA for the CDR3 is TGTGCCATCTCTGGACAGGGAAAGAACACTGAAGCTTTCTTT. The encoded protein is CAISGQGKNTEAFF.

The rearrangement links TRBV11-3 to TRBJ2-2; weak D call: TRBD1 (5 bases). V gave up 5 bases and J gave up 1 base, with 11 bases separating them. From germline, CDR1 is SGHNT and CDR2 YENEEA. The CDR3 is 15 residues long. Written as DNA, the CDR3 is TGTGCCAGCAGCCCGACAGCTTTGAACACCGGGGAGCTGTTTTTT. It specifies CASSPTALNTGELFF.

This clonotype was picked up many times. This chain joins TRBV11-2 and TRBJ1-4, with 8 bases that match TRBD1. This CDR3 is built from 12 residues. Germline CDR1 SGHAT, CDR2 FQNNGV. V gave up 0 bases and J gave up 14 bases; unmatched junction bases: 2. The DNA of the CDR3 is TGTGCCAGCAGCTTAGAGAGGACAGGGCTGTTTTTT. It translates to CASSLERTGLFF.

This clonotype turned up a few times. The gene calls are TRBV7-2 and TRBJ2-1; no reliable D call. CDR1 is SGHTA, CDR2 FQGNSA, per germline. This CDR3 contains 13 residues. V lost 7 bases, J lost 12 bases, and 19 bases lay in between. This CDR3 is CASIPTSGGGQFF. CDR3 nucleotides: TGTGCCAGCATCCCAACGTCCGGCGGTGGGCAGTTCTTC.

This clonotype was seen at least ten times. The rearrangement joins TRBV6-2 or TRBV6-3 to TRBJ2-1; D uncertain. Germline V CDR1 and CDR2: MNHEY, SVGEGT. CDR3 length: 15 residues. The V gene lost 6 bases and the J gene lost 5 bases, with 17 bases spanning the gap. The CDR3 reads CASRPPTDLDNEQFF. The CDR3 DNA sequence: TGTGCCAGCAGGCCCCCCACGGACCTCGACAATGAGCAGTTCTTC.

The rearrangement uses TRBV20-1 and TRBJ2-3; TRBD1 matches 12 bases. V trimming: 8 bases; J trimming: 6 bases; junction bases outside the gene matches: 9. The CDR3 is 14 residues long. Germline CDR1 reads DFQATT; CDR2 reads SNEGSKA (reference sequence). CDR3 region: CSTGGDRGPDTQYF. The CDR3 DNA follows: TGCAGTACTGGGGGGGACAGGGGGCCTGATACGCAGTATTTT.

This clonotype was found many times. The gene calls are TRBV12-3 or TRBV12-4 and TRBJ1-2; maybe TRBD1 (6 bases). The V and J ends lost 5 bases and 5 bases respectively, with 12 bases between them. CDR3 length equals 13 residues. CDR3 nucleotide sequence: TGTGCCAGCAGTGCGGGACATGTATATGGCTACACCTTC. Its translation is CASSAGHVYGYTF.

This clonotype was counted at least ten times. The chain is built from TRBV3-1 and TRBJ2-7; D remains unclear. The V gene's germline CDR1 is LGHDT and CDR2 YNNKEL (reference sequence). The V end was cut by 0 bases, the J end by 4 bases, with 7 bases between. The CDR3 sequence is 13 residues long. The DNA of the CDR3 is TGTGCCAGCAGCCAAGATCTAGATTACGAGCAGTACTTC. Its translation is CASSQDLDYEQYF.

This clonotype was detected a few times. This could be a read error, since a much larger clone is one nucleotide away. This rearrangement joins TRBV11-2 to TRBJ2-1; no definite D call. Between the trimmed V and J ends, which lost 4 bases and 5 bases, there was a span of 12 bases. This CDR3 is 14 amino acids long. Germline V gives CDR1 SGHAT, CDR2 FQNNGV. CDR3 DNA sequence: TGTGCCAGCAGCTGTGGACGATCTCACAATGAGCAGTTCTTC. It yields the protein CASSCGRSHNEQFF.

This clonotype appeared many times. The CDR3: CASSRLSNEQFF. CDR3 DNA sequence: TGTGCCAGCAGCCGACTGTCCAATGAGCAGTTCTTC. This chain joins TRBV7-2 and TRBJ2-1; no firm D call. The CDR3 loop spans 12 amino acids. V lost 5 bases and J lost 6, with 8 bases in between. CDR1 is SGHTA and CDR2 is FQGNSA in the germline V gene.